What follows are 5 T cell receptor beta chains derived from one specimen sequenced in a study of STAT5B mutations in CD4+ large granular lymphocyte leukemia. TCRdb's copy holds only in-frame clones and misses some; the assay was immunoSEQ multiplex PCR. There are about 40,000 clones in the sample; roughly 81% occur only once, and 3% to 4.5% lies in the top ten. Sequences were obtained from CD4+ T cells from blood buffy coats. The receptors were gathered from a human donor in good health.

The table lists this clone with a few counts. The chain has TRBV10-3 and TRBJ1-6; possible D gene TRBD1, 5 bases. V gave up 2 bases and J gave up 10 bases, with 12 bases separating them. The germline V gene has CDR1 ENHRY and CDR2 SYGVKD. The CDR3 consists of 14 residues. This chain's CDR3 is CAISEEGTRSPLHF. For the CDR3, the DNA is TGTGCCATCAGTGAGGAGGGGACGAGATCACCCCTCCACTTT.

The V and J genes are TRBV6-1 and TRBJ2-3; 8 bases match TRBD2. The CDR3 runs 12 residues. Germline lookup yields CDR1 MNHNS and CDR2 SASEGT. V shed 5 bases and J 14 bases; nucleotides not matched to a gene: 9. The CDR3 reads CASSSSTGGVYF. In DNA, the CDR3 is TGTGCCAGCAGTTCCTCTACCGGGGGGGTGTATTTT.

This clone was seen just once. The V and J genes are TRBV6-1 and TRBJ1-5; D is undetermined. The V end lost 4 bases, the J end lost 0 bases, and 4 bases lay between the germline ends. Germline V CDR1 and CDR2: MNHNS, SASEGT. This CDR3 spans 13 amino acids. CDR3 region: CASSVVSNQPQHF. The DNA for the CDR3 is TGTGCCAGCAGTGTGGTTAGCAATCAGCCCCAGCATTTT.

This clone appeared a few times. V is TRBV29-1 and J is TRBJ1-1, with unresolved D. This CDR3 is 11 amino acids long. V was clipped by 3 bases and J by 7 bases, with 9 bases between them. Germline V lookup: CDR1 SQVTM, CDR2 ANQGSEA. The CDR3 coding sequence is TGCAGCGTTGACAGGACGAATGAAGCTTTCTTT. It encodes CSVDRTNEAFF. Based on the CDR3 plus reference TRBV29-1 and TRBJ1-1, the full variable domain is SAVISQKPSRDICQRGTSLTIQCQVDSQVTMMFWYRQQPGQSLTLIATANQGSEATYESGFVIDKFPISRPNLTFSTLTVSNMSPEDSSIYLCSVDRTNEAFFGQGTRLTVV.

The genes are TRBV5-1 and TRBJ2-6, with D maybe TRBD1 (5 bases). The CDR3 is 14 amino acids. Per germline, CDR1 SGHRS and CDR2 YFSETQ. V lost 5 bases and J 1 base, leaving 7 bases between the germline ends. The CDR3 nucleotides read TGCGCCAGCAGTCAGGGATCTGGGGCCAACGTCCTGACTTTC. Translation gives CASSQGSGANVLTF.